The rows below give T cell receptor beta chains drawn from one sample of a study of beta chain features in type 1 diabetes. The repertoire was sequenced with immunoSEQ multiplex PCR; TCRdb's copy has only in-frame clones and lacks some. In the table there are roughly 100,000 clones, about 26% of which are singletons. Material: central memory CD4+ T cells from blood. The source is a woman under 30 with type 1 diabetes. Each CDR3 is given with its conserved first and last residue. Each record gives: V gene, clone size, D gene, J gene, CDR3 protein, CDR3 DNA. D genes are given only for firm matches. Clone sizes are given selectively: once, few, many, or a class where the clone is expanded.

v_call: TRBV7-2; clone_size: .; d_call: .; j_call: TRBJ2-5; cdr3_aa: CASSSSSQRGRETQYF; cdr3_nt: TGTGCCAGCAGCTCCTCATCCCAGCGAGGGAGAGAGACCCAGTACTTC
v_call: TRBV11-2; clone_size: .; d_call: TRBD2; j_call: TRBJ2-5; cdr3_aa: CASSLIAGRQYF; cdr3_nt: TGTGCCAGCAGTCTAATAGCGGGACGGCAGTACTTC
v_call: TRBV7-2; clone_size: .; d_call: .; j_call: TRBJ2-1; cdr3_aa: CASSLGASEYNEQFF; cdr3_nt: TGTGCCAGCAGCTTAGGGGCTAGCGAGTACAATGAGCAGTTCTTC
v_call: TRBV7-9; clone_size: .; d_call: TRBD2; j_call: TRBJ2-7; cdr3_aa: CASSPGDSGRSYEQYF; cdr3_nt: TGTGCCAGCAGCCCAGGGGATAGCGGGAGGTCCTACGAGCAGTACTTC
v_call: TRBV28; clone_size: few; d_call: TRBD1; j_call: TRBJ1-5; cdr3_aa: CASSSIISDRAQQPQHF; cdr3_nt: TGTGCCAGCAGCTCCATAATTTCGGACAGGGCTCAACAGCCCCAGCATTTT
v_call: TRBV28; clone_size: few; d_call: .; j_call: TRBJ1-1; cdr3_aa: CASTPGTTEAFF; cdr3_nt: TGTGCCAGCACCCCCGGGACAACAGAAGCTTTCTTT
v_call: TRBV4-3; clone_size: many; d_call: TRBD1; j_call: TRBJ1-2; cdr3_aa: CASSQTDRRTNYGYTF; cdr3_nt: TGCGCCAGCAGCCAAACGGACAGGAGGACTAACTATGGCTACACCTTC
v_call: TRBV11-2; clone_size: few; d_call: .; j_call: TRBJ1-1; cdr3_aa: CASSLALGQRGGNTEAFF; cdr3_nt: TGTGCCAGCAGCTTAGCCCTCGGACAGCGAGGGGGGAACACTGAAGCTTTCTTT
v_call: TRBV7-2; clone_size: few; d_call: .; j_call: TRBJ1-1; cdr3_aa: CASSFGGNTEAFF; cdr3_nt: TGTGCCAGCAGCTTTGGAGGAAACACTGAAGCTTTCTTT
v_call: TRBV18; clone_size: few; d_call: .; j_call: TRBJ1-5; cdr3_aa: CASSNRASNQPQHF; cdr3_nt: TGTGCCAGCTCAAACAGGGCTAGCAATCAGCCCCAGCATTTT
v_call: TRBV1; clone_size: .; d_call: .; j_call: TRBJ1-1; cdr3_aa: CTSSQPPVPCGNTEAFF; cdr3_nt: TGCACCAGCAGCCAACCCCCGGTCCCCTGCGGGAACACTGAAGCTTTCTTT
v_call: TRBV18; clone_size: once; d_call: TRBD1; j_call: TRBJ1-2; cdr3_aa: CASSPDRNYGYTF; cdr3_nt: TGTGCCAGCTCACCGGACAGGAACTATGGCTACACCTTC
v_call: TRBV7-9; clone_size: .; d_call: TRBD1; j_call: TRBJ1-4; cdr3_aa: CASSLAQGDEKLFF; cdr3_nt: TGTGCCAGCAGCTTAGCCCAGGGGGATGAAAAACTGTTTTTT
v_call: TRBV5-8; clone_size: .; d_call: .; j_call: TRBJ1-5; cdr3_aa: CASSLYNQPQHF; cdr3_nt: TGTGCCAGCAGCCTGTACAATCAGCCCCAGCATTTT
v_call: TRBV18; clone_size: .; d_call: TRBD1; j_call: TRBJ2-7; cdr3_aa: CASVEDRNYEQYF; cdr3_nt: TGTGCCAGCGTAGAGGACAGGAACTACGAGCAGTACTTC
v_call: TRBV20-1; clone_size: .; d_call: .; j_call: TRBJ1-1; cdr3_aa: CSARVRDEAFF; cdr3_nt: TGCAGTGCTAGAGTTCGGGATGAAGCTTTCTTT
v_call: TRBV4-2; clone_size: many; d_call: TRBD2; j_call: TRBJ2-7; cdr3_aa: CASSQDLSGGYEQYF; cdr3_nt: TGTGCCAGCAGCCAAGATCTTAGCGGGGGCTACGAGCAGTACTTC
v_call: TRBV5-1; clone_size: .; d_call: .; j_call: TRBJ2-6; cdr3_aa: CASSVGTGANVLTF; cdr3_nt: TGCGCCAGCAGCGTCGGTACTGGGGCCAACGTCCTGACTTTC
v_call: TRBV5-1; clone_size: few; d_call: TRBD1; j_call: TRBJ2-2; cdr3_aa: CASSLKTGGNRGTGELFF; cdr3_nt: TGCGCCAGCAGCTTGAAGACAGGGGGAAATCGGGGCACCGGGGAGCTGTTTTTT
v_call: TRBV7-9; clone_size: few; d_call: .; j_call: TRBJ1-5; cdr3_aa: CASSRGGNSNQPQHF; cdr3_nt: TGTGCCAGCAGCCGCGGAGGGAATAGCAATCAGCCCCAGCATTTT
v_call: TRBV7-9; clone_size: .; d_call: TRBD1; j_call: TRBJ1-1; cdr3_aa: CASSRRDRAGTEAFF; cdr3_nt: TGTGCCAGCAGCCGACGGGACAGGGCGGGGACTGAAGCTTTCTTT
v_call: TRBV30; clone_size: few; d_call: .; j_call: TRBJ2-5; cdr3_aa: CAWRDISRSQYF; cdr3_nt: TGTGCCTGGCGGGACATCTCGCGTTCCCAGTACTTC
v_call: TRBV28; clone_size: .; d_call: .; j_call: TRBJ2-1; cdr3_aa: CASSRPGSQLYNEQFF; cdr3_nt: TGTGCCAGCAGCCGCCCTGGGAGCCAACTATACAATGAGCAGTTCTTC
v_call: TRBV10-3; clone_size: .; d_call: TRBD1; j_call: TRBJ1-1; cdr3_aa: CAISKDRGTEAFF; cdr3_nt: TGTGCCATCAGTAAGGACAGGGGAACTGAAGCTTTCTTT
v_call: TRBV7-3; clone_size: .; d_call: TRBD2; j_call: TRBJ2-1; cdr3_aa: CASSPAGGLVNEQFF; cdr3_nt: TGTGCCAGCAGCCCAGCTGGGGGACTAGTCAATGAGCAGTTCTTC
v_call: TRBV7-8; clone_size: .; d_call: .; j_call: TRBJ2-3; cdr3_aa: CASSQRPAISTDTQYF; cdr3_nt: TGTGCCAGCAGCCAGAGGCCGGCGATTAGCACAGATACGCAGTATTTT
v_call: TRBV7-9; clone_size: few; d_call: .; j_call: TRBJ1-1; cdr3_aa: CASSKEMFTEAFF; cdr3_nt: TGTGCCAGCAGCAAGGAGATGTTCACTGAAGCTTTCTTT
v_call: TRBV28; clone_size: .; d_call: .; j_call: TRBJ1-1; cdr3_aa: CASSLFTVALNTEAFF; cdr3_nt: TGTGCCAGCAGTTTATTTACCGTTGCGTTGAACACTGAAGCTTTCTTT
v_call: TRBV5-1; clone_size: .; d_call: .; j_call: TRBJ2-3; cdr3_aa: CASSFSGESTDTQYF; cdr3_nt: TGCGCCAGCAGCTTTAGCGGAGAAAGCACAGATACGCAGTATTTT
v_call: TRBV5-5; clone_size: .; d_call: TRBD2; j_call: TRBJ2-1; cdr3_aa: CASTRLAGSYNEQFF; cdr3_nt: TGTGCCAGCACCCGACTAGCGGGCTCCTACAATGAGCAGTTCTTC
v_call: TRBV2; clone_size: .; d_call: .; j_call: TRBJ1-5; cdr3_aa: CASSLDSHSNQPQHF; cdr3_nt: TGTGCCAGCAGTTTGGACAGTCATAGCAATCAGCCCCAGCATTTT
v_call: TRBV30; clone_size: few; d_call: TRBD2; j_call: TRBJ2-3; cdr3_aa: CAWSQGLAGTDTQYF; cdr3_nt: TGTGCCTGGAGCCAGGGACTAGCGGGAACAGATACGCAGTATTTT
v_call: TRBV11-2; clone_size: .; d_call: .; j_call: TRBJ2-1; cdr3_aa: CASSSGGSGAYNEQFF; cdr3_nt: TGTGCCAGCAGCTCAGGGGGTAGCGGGGCCTACAATGAGCAGTTCTTC
v_call: TRBV5-1; clone_size: few; d_call: .; j_call: TRBJ1-2; cdr3_aa: CASSPTGDSYGYTF; cdr3_nt: TGCGCCAGCAGCCCCACAGGAGATAGCTATGGCTACACCTTC
v_call: TRBV29-1; clone_size: .; d_call: .; j_call: TRBJ1-2; cdr3_aa: CSVESRGYGYTF; cdr3_nt: TGCAGCGTTGAGTCCAGGGGCTATGGCTACACCTTC
v_call: TRBV5-6; clone_size: .; d_call: .; j_call: TRBJ1-1; cdr3_aa: CASSLFVAGTEAFF; cdr3_nt: TGTGCCAGCAGCCTATTTGTGGCAGGCACTGAAGCTTTCTTT
v_call: TRBV7-2; clone_size: few; d_call: .; j_call: TRBJ2-5; cdr3_aa: CASSLGGGQETQYF; cdr3_nt: TGTGCCAGCAGCTTAGGAGGGGGTCAAGAGACCCAGTACTTC
v_call: TRBV7-9; clone_size: .; d_call: TRBD1; j_call: TRBJ1-2; cdr3_aa: CASSLGQGAPYGYTF; cdr3_nt: TGTGCCAGCAGCCTAGGACAGGGGGCTCCCTATGGCTACACCTTC
v_call: TRBV30; clone_size: few; d_call: TRBD1; j_call: TRBJ2-7; cdr3_aa: CAWSDKPGTGGPYYEQYF; cdr3_nt: TGTGCCTGGAGTGACAAACCCGGGACAGGGGGCCCTTACTACGAGCAGTACTTC
v_call: TRBV27; clone_size: few; d_call: .; j_call: TRBJ1-2; cdr3_aa: CVAASNYGYTF; cdr3_nt: TGTGTAGCAGCTTCGAACTATGGCTACACCTTC
v_call: TRBV7-9; clone_size: few; d_call: TRBD2; j_call: TRBJ2-7; cdr3_aa: CASSYPGGPYEQYF; cdr3_nt: TGTGCCAGCAGCTATCCGGGAGGGCCCTACGAGCAGTACTTC
v_call: TRBV5-4; clone_size: .; d_call: .; j_call: TRBJ1-4; cdr3_aa: CASSVKNRESEKLFF; cdr3_nt: TGTGCCAGCAGCGTGAAGAACAGGGAAAGCGAAAAACTGTTTTTT
v_call: TRBV28; clone_size: .; d_call: TRBD1; j_call: TRBJ2-5; cdr3_aa: CASSSSMGQSQETQYF; cdr3_nt: TGTGCCAGCAGTTCATCAATGGGACAGTCGCAAGAGACCCAGTACTTC
v_call: TRBV7-3; clone_size: few; d_call: TRBD2; j_call: TRBJ2-1; cdr3_aa: CASSPVGEGSYNEQFF; cdr3_nt: TGTGCCAGCAGCCCCGTGGGGGAGGGGTCCTACAATGAGCAGTTCTTC
v_call: TRBV30; clone_size: .; d_call: TRBD1; j_call: TRBJ2-6; cdr3_aa: CACPGQGARSGANVLTF; cdr3_nt: TGTGCCTGCCCGGGACAGGGGGCCAGAAGTGGGGCCAACGTCCTGACTTTC
v_call: TRBV11-2; clone_size: .; d_call: TRBD2; j_call: TRBJ2-1; cdr3_aa: CASSLGLAGGEQFF; cdr3_nt: TGTGCCAGCAGCCTTGGACTAGCGGGAGGTGAGCAGTTCTTC
v_call: TRBV11-1; clone_size: .; d_call: .; j_call: TRBJ1-2; cdr3_aa: CASSLGGTYGYTF; cdr3_nt: TGTGCCAGCAGCTTGGGGGGAACCTATGGCTACACCTTC
v_call: TRBV19; clone_size: few; d_call: .; j_call: TRBJ2-1; cdr3_aa: CASKENPGNEQFF; cdr3_nt: TGTGCCAGTAAGGAGAACCCGGGGAATGAGCAGTTCTTC
v_call: TRBV6-5; clone_size: few; d_call: TRBD2; j_call: TRBJ2-4; cdr3_aa: CASTPREGKNIQYF; cdr3_nt: TGTGCCAGCACACCACGGGAGGGAAAAAACATTCAGTACTTC
v_call: TRBV7-9; clone_size: once; d_call: TRBD1; j_call: TRBJ2-7; cdr3_aa: CASSAGTASEYF; cdr3_nt: TGTGCCAGCAGCGCCGGGACAGCTTCTGAGTACTTC
v_call: TRBV30; clone_size: few; d_call: TRBD2; j_call: TRBJ2-7; cdr3_aa: CAWRGAGGRYEQYF; cdr3_nt: TGTGCCTGGAGGGGGGCGGGAGGGAGGTACGAGCAGTACTTC